This TCR beta chain was retrieved from a study of cytomegalovirus exposure and HLA in healthy donors. Study-wide findings and caveats: In a later analysis, at a false discovery rate of 0.05, approximately 16,000 TCR beta sequences were associated with HLA alleles. Based on reports, TCR beta sequences accurately predicted HLA-A and HLA-B alleles for most subjects. Per a later analysis, HLA-associated TCR beta chains showed more clonal expansion than other, equally common TCR beta chains.

This clone has just a few counts. Its antigen is unknown. This PCR relied on a set of 60 Vbeta primers and 13 Jbeta primers. Assay used: immunoSEQ multiplex PCR; TCRdb lists only in-frame clones, some missing. The profile shows around 150,000 clones, around two thirds of them singletons. The V end lost 1 base, the J end lost 2 bases, and 10 bases lay between the germline ends. Germline V CDR1 and CDR2: SGHRS, YFSETQ. The CDR3 is made up of 14 amino acids. Sequencing input: PBMCs. The J gene is TRBJ2-7, the V gene TRBV5-1, with D possibly matching TRBD1 (6 bases). The receptor was derived from a man aged 45-60 years in good health and CMV-seronegative. CDR3 nucleotide sequence: TGCGCCAGCAGCTTGCAACAGGGAACCTACGAGCAGTACTTC. Translation gives CASSLQQGTYEQYF.